The 17 T cell receptor beta chains listed next were all sequenced from one sample in a study of T cell changes during pregnancy in multiple sclerosis. TCRdb keeps only in-frame clones here, not all; method: immunoSEQ multiplex PCR. The sample yields about 58,000 clones, more than 80% seen once. Source: CD4+ T cells from peripheral blood mononuclear cells, taken after pregnancy. The receptors shown here come from a female donor in good health, enrolled as a control in a pregnancy study.

The chain joins TRBV7-3 to TRBJ2-7, with 8 bases lining up with TRBD1. The germline gives CDR1 SGHTA, CDR2 FQGTGA. The CDR3 is 14 amino acids. The J segment lost 6 bases and the V segment lost 5 bases, leaving 9 bases of the junction unmatched. The DNA for the CDR3 is TGTGCCAGCAGCCGGACAGGGACCTCTCGCGAGCAGTACTTC. Protein sequence: CASSRTGTSREQYF.

The CDR3 here is CASGLVLGGRGNEQFF. The CDR3 nucleotides are TGTGCTAGTGGTTTGGTACTGGGGGGACGGGGCAATGAGCAGTTCTTC. J is TRBJ2-1 and V is TRBV12-5; D may be TRBD2 (6 bases). CDR3 size: 16 residues. From germline, CDR1 is LGHNT and CDR2 FRNRAP. V was trimmed by 0 bases and J by 6 bases, leaving 15 bases between them.

The chain couples TRBV11-3 to TRBJ2-1; TRBD1 might be the D (8 bases). Looked up from germline, CDR1 is SGHNT and CDR2 is YENEEA. V dropped 4 bases and J dropped 5 bases, with 21 bases sitting between them. This CDR3 spans 17 amino acids. The CDR3 spells CASSSGQGWAGDNEQFF. The CDR3, as DNA: TGTGCCAGCAGCTCTGGACAGGGCTGGGCGGGAGACAATGAGCAGTTCTTC.

This chain joins TRBV5-1 and TRBJ2-3, with D perhaps TRBD2 (5 bases). The CDR3 totals 14 residues. The germline V gene encodes CDR1 SGHRS and CDR2 YFSETQ. V lost 6 bases to trimming and J lost 4 bases, with 15 bases between them. The CDR3 region has the DNA TGCGCCAGCAATTCTGGGAGAGAAGCAGATACGCAGTATTTT. Its translation is CASNSGREADTQYF.

The V call is TRBV9, the J call TRBJ1-1; D perhaps matches TRBD1 (6 bases). This CDR3 comprises 14 residues. Trimming took off 4 bases at V and 1 base at J, with 11 bases between the two ends. From germline, CDR1 is SGDLS and CDR2 YYNGEE. CDR3 in DNA: TGTGCCAGCAGCTCGAGGGGACAGAACACTGAAGCTTTCTTT. Translating gives CASSSRGQNTEAFF.

V is TRBV30 and J is TRBJ2-7; D call uncertain. Trimming cost V 0 bases and J 6 bases, with 15 bases left between them. The CDR3 length is 14 residues. Germline assignment: CDR1 GTSNPN and CDR2 SVGIG (reference sequence). The CDR3 loop reads CAWSVRWAGAEQYF. The DNA of the CDR3 is TGTGCCTGGAGTGTACGTTGGGCAGGCGCCGAGCAGTACTTC.

The chain uses TRBV19 and TRBJ1-2; 8 positions match TRBD1. This CDR3 contains 16 residues. Trimming cost V 4 bases and J 0 bases; bases outside gene matches: 7. CDR1 LNHDA and CDR2 SQIVND come from the germline V gene (reference sequence). CDR3: CASSTQPGGPNYGYTF. The CDR3 bases are TGTGCCAGTAGTACCCAGCCAGGGGGCCCTAACTATGGCTACACCTTC.

In its sample, this clone was seen once. The chain is built from TRBV6-6 and TRBJ2-3; tentative D call: TRBD2 (7 bases). In germline, CDR1 is MNHNY, CDR2 SVGAGI (reference sequence). There are 13 residues in the CDR3. The germline V and J ends were trimmed by 10 bases and 4 bases, with 15 bases remaining between them. The CDR3 DNA sequence: TGTGCCACGAAGACGGGGGGCGCAGATACGCAGTATTTT. Protein: CATKTGGADTQYF.

The chain is built from TRBV2 and TRBJ1-1, with D perhaps TRBD1 (6 bases). The V and J ends lost 5 bases and 7 bases respectively, with 14 bases between them. The CDR3 length is 13 residues. Germline CDR1 reads SNHLY; CDR2 reads FYNNEI. CDR3 in DNA: TGTGCCAGCAGTTTTAAACCACAGGGTGAAGCTTTCTTT. Amino acid sequence: CASSFKPQGEAFF.

The chain employs TRBV14 and TRBJ1-3; unclear D gene. The germline CDR1 and CDR2 sequences are SGHDN and FVKESK. There are 13 residues in the CDR3. Between the trimmed V and J ends, which lost 5 bases and 0 bases, there was a span of 5 bases. The CDR3 bases are TGTGCCAGCAGCTTTAACTCTGGAAACACCATATATTTT. Translation: CASSFNSGNTIYF.

This clone was detected only once. The gene calls are TRBV30 and TRBJ1-1, with D possibly TRBD1 on 6 matching bases. The CDR3 runs to 13 residues. CDR1 and CDR2 from the germline V gene are GTSNPN and SVGIG (reference sequence). Trimming removed 5 bases from V and 4 bases from J, with 14 bases in between. CDR3 region: CAWGVQGLTEAFF. The CDR3 DNA sequence: TGTGCCTGGGGGGTCCAGGGGCTCACTGAAGCTTTCTTT.

The chain is built from TRBV7-9 and TRBJ1-2; D unclear. Germline assignment: CDR1 SEHNR and CDR2 FQNEAQ (reference sequence). Trimming took 5 bases from V and 8 from J, leaving 15 bases between them. The CDR3 runs to 13 residues. The CDR3 region is CASSEGGRYGYTF. CDR3 bases: TGTGCCAGCAGCGAAGGAGGAAGATACGGCTACACCTTC.

This clone was seen only once. This rearrangement joins TRBV18 to TRBJ1-1; D gene ambiguous. The V end was cut by 0 bases, the J end by 0 bases, with 14 bases between. Germline values: CDR1 KGHSH, CDR2 LQKENI. The CDR3 has 17 amino acids. In DNA, the CDR3 is TGTGCCAGCTCACCACCGTCCTCCCACTTGATGAACACTGAAGCTTTCTTT. It encodes CASSPPSSHLMNTEAFF.

J is TRBJ2-2 and V is TRBV4-2; the D gene is possibly TRBD1 (5 bases). V was pared by 0 bases and J by 8 bases, with 13 bases between. This CDR3 is built from 15 residues. Germline CDR1 LGHNA, CDR2 YNFKEQ. DNA of the CDR3: TGTGCCAGCAGCCAAGATCCAGGGTTACCGGGGGAGCTGTTTTTT. This gives the protein CASSQDPGLPGELFF.

This clone was observed a handful of times. This rearrangement joins TRBV2 to TRBJ1-1, with 7 bases identical to TRBD1. Germline V CDR1 and CDR2: SNHLY, FYNNEI. This CDR3 has 14 amino acids. With 6 bases clipped from V and 4 bases from J, the junction kept 8 bases outside the gene matches. The CDR3 protein is CASSKTDRATEAFF. The CDR3 bases are TGTGCCAGCAGCAAAACAGACAGGGCCACTGAAGCTTTCTTT.

The rearrangement joins TRBV19 to TRBJ2-2, with 7 bases aligning to TRBD1. The germline CDR1 and CDR2 sequences are LNHDA and SQIVND (reference sequence). CDR3 length equals 16 residues. Trimming at V came to 2 bases and at J to 7 bases, leaving 10 bases not matched to a gene. CDR3 DNA: TGTGCCAGTAGTATATGGAGTCAGGGGGATAACGGGGAGCTGTTTTTT. Translated, it gives CASSIWSQGDNGELFF.

This chain links TRBV6-1 with TRBJ2-2, with 12 nucleotides matching TRBD2. The germline gives CDR1 MNHNS, CDR2 SASEGT. J was trimmed by 8 bases and V by 10 bases; bases with no gene match: 5. The CDR3 consists of 13 residues. CDR3 amino acids: CATGLAGWGELFF. CDR3 coding DNA: TGTGCCACGGGACTAGCGGGCTGGGGGGAGCTGTTTTTT.